These T cell receptor beta chains were read from a single sample in a study of blood T cell repertoires in COVID-19. Sequencing used immunoSEQ multiplex PCR; TCRdb keeps in-frame clones, though not all of them. The sample records some 190,000 clones, more than 85% being singletons. Sequencing was performed on PBMCs or T cells enriched from blood (not recorded which). The receptors stem from a woman in her thirties or forties in a cohort exposed to, infected with or recovered from COVID-19 (not recorded which). Both conserved end residues are part of each CDR3. Fields, in order: J gene, V gene, D gene, clone size, CDR3 DNA, CDR3 protein. The D gene is left open where the match is weak. The size field is filled for only some rows; it gives once, few, many or a size class.

>TRBJ2-2|TRBV19|TRBD2|.
TGTGCCACGGCCCGGGCTAGCGGGGGAACCGGGGAGCTGTTTTTT
CATARASGGTGELFF
>TRBJ2-1|TRBV6-1|.|few
TGTGCCAGCAGTGAAGCTTACAGGGAAGATGAGCAGTTCTTC
CASSEAYREDEQFF
>TRBJ1-1|TRBV19|.|.
TGTGCCAGTAGTATATCCCAACCTCGAACCAACAGTGAAGCTTTCTTT
CASSISQPRTNSEAFF
>TRBJ1-3|TRBV27|.|.
TGTGCCAGCAGTTTTGACGGGGGAAACACCATATATTTT
CASSFDGGNTIYF
>TRBJ1-6|TRBV6-1|.|.
TGTGCCAGCAGTGACGGTAATTCACCCCTCCACTTT
CASSDGNSPLHF
>TRBJ1-1|TRBV5-1|.|.
TGCGCCAGCAGCTTGGTTGTCGTGGGGGGGAACACTGAAGCTTTCTTT
CASSLVVVGGNTEAFF
>TRBJ2-1|TRBV5-1|.|.
TGCGCCAGCAGCTTCGGTAGTGAGCAGTTCTTC
CASSFGSEQFF
>TRBJ2-1|TRBV9|.|.
TGTGCCAGCAGCGTAGACGGAGGCGAGCAGTTCTTC
CASSVDGGEQFF
>TRBJ1-1|TRBV27|.|.
TGTGCCAGCAGTTTAGGGCAAAGGAACACTGAAGCTTTCTTT
CASSLGQRNTEAFF
>TRBJ1-2|TRBV3-1/TRBV3-2|.|.
TGTGCCAGCAGCCAAGATCGGCACAGGTATTATGGCTACACCTTC
CASSQDRHRYYGYTF
>TRBJ1-1|TRBV27|.|.
TGTGCCAGCGGACAGCTAATGAACACTGAAGCTTTCTTT
CASGQLMNTEAFF
>TRBJ1-1|TRBV5-1|.|few
TGCGCCAGCAGACCGGAGTCCCCGAACACTGAAGCTTTCTTT
CASRPESPNTEAFF
>TRBJ1-6|TRBV5-1|.|.
TGCGCCAGCAGCTTGGCGGCCCCCGGGGGAAATTCACCCCTCCACTTT
CASSLAAPGGNSPLHF
>TRBJ1-2|TRBV9|.|.
TGTGCCAGCAGCGTAGGGTACGGTACGCGGGATGGCTACACCTTC
CASSVGYGTRDGYTF
>TRBJ1-1|TRBV19|.|.
TGTGCCAGTAGTTACGGTCCGGGGACTGAAGCTTTCTTT
CASSYGPGTEAFF
>TRBJ1-6|TRBV15|.|once
TGTGCCACCAGCCGCGACAGAGGTTCACCCCTCCACTTT
CATSRDRGSPLHF
>TRBJ2-1|TRBV19|.|few
TGTGCCAGTAGTATAAGGTACGGGAGTGCCGACTCCTACAATGAGCAGTTCTTC
CASSIRYGSADSYNEQFF
>TRBJ2-5|TRBV4-1|.|.
TGCGCCAGCAGCCAGCCCCCTCGGGAGACCCAGTACTTC
CASSQPPRETQYF
>TRBJ1-2|TRBV6-1|TRBD1|.
TGTGCCAGCAGTGAGACAGGGGTTGGTGGCTACACCTTC
CASSETGVGGYTF
>TRBJ2-3|TRBV30|TRBD2|.
TGTGCCTGGAGTGTATTAGCGGGAGGGCCGGCAGATACGCAGTATTTT
CAWSVLAGGPADTQYF
>TRBJ2-7|TRBV7-8|TRBD2|.
TGTGCCAGCAGCTTAGTGACTAGCGGAACCCCCGAGCAGTACTTC
CASSLVTSGTPEQYF
>TRBJ1-1|TRBV14|TRBD1|.
TGTGCCAGCAGAAGACAGGGGGGGACTGAAGCTTTCTTT
CASRRQGGTEAFF